Included here is one T cell receptor beta chain sequence, with context. Antigen: not known. This specimen belongs to a study of response to subunit inactivated influenza vaccine. Points from the study as a whole: Authors suggested each seasonal flu vaccination may recruit only limited numbers of new T cells.

The germline V and J ends were trimmed by 2 bases and 1 base, with 12 bases remaining between them. The CDR3 runs to 16 residues. CDR1 and CDR2 from the germline V gene are SEHNR and FQNEAQ (reference sequence). From the RT-PCR reads, TCRdb called clonotypes with MiXCR, one entry per CDR3 protein. The table shows about 520,000 distinct CDR3 sequences, with approximately 6.9% occurring only once. The starting material was PBMCs from blood, obtained 23 months after vaccination. The chain is built from TRBV7-9 and TRBJ2-1; D perhaps matches TRBD2 (7 bases). The receptor was isolated from a man between 50 and 69 years old who received an inactivated influenza vaccine. CDR3 bases: TGTGCCAGCAGCTTACGGGGGGCCGCGTCCTACAATGAGCAGTTCTTC. Residues: CASSLRGAASYNEQFF.